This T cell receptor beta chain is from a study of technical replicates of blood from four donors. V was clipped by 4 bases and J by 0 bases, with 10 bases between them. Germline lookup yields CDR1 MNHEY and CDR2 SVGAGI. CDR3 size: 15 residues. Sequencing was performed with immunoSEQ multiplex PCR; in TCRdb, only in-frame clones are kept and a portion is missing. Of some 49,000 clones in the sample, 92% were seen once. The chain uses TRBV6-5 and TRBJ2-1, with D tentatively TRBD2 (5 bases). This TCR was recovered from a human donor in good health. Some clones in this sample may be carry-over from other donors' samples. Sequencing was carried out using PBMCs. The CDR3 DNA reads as TGTGCCAGCAGTTCGGCTCGGGGCTCCTACAATGAGCAGTTCTTC. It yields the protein CASSSARGSYNEQFF.